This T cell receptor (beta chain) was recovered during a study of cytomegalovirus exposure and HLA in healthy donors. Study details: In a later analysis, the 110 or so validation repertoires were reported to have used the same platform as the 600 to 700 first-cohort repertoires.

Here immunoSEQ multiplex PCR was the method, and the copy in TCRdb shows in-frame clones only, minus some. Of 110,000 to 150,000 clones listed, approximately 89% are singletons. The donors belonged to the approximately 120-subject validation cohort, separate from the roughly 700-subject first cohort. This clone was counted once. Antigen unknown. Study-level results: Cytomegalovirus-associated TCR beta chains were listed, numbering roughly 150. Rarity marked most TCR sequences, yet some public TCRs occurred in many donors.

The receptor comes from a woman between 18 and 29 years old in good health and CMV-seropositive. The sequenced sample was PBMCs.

The CDR3 protein is CASSLGDTGRETQYF. The DNA of the CDR3 is TGTGCCAGTAGTTTAGGGGACACCGGTCGAGAGACCCAGTACTTC. The chain has TRBV19 and TRBJ2-5, with D possibly being TRBD1 (6 bases). The V and J ends lost 5 bases and 4 bases respectively, with 17 bases between them. There are 15 residues in the CDR3. The germline gives CDR1 LNHDA, CDR2 SQIVND (reference sequence).